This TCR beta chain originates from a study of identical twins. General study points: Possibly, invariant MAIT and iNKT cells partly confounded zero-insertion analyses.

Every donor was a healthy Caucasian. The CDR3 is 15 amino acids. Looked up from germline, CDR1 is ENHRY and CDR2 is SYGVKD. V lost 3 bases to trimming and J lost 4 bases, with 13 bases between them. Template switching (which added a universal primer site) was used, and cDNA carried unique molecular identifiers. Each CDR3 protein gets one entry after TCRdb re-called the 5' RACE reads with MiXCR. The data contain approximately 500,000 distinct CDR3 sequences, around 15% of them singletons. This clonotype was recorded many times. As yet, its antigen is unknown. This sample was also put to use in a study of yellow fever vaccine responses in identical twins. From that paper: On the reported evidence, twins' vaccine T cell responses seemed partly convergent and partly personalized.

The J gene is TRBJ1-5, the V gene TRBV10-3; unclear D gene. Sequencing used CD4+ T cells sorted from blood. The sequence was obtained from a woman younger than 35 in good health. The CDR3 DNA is TGTGCCATCAGTGATTTTGGGCACCAAAATCAGCCCCAGCATTTT. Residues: CAISDFGHQNQPQHF.